The 3 T cell receptor beta chains given below trace back to one sample, sequenced in a study of cytomegalovirus exposure and HLA in healthy donors. PCR amplification relied on 60 Vbeta primers (plus 13 Jbeta primers). Only in-frame clones appear in the TCRdb table, and some are missing; sequencing was by immunoSEQ multiplex PCR. The profile shows approximately 120,000 clones, under 85% of them singletons. The source material was PBMCs. These receptors were collected from a man in his forties or fifties in good health and CMV-seronegative.

The chain has TRBV7-2 and TRBJ1-2; D gene uncertain. The CDR3 has 13 residues. Germline V gives CDR1 SGHTA, CDR2 FQGNSA. Trimming stripped 1 base from V and 4 bases from J, with 7 bases between. The chain's CDR3 is CASSLGPGYGYTF. The CDR3, as DNA: TGTGCCAGCAGCTTAGGTCCGGGCTATGGCTACACCTTC. Full variable domain (remainder filled in from reference TRBV7-2 and TRBJ1-2): GAGVSQSPSNKVTEKGKDVELRCDPISGHTALYWYRQSLGQGLEFLIYFQGNSAPDKSGLPSDRFSAERTGGSVSTLTIQRTQQEDSAVYLCASSLGPGYGYTFGSGTRLTVV.

This clone was seen only once. The chain carries TRBV5-3 and TRBJ2-7; 7 nucleotides match TRBD2. Being an ORF, TRBV5-3 has a function that is uncertain. V was clipped by 0 bases and J by 6 bases; unmatched bases: 9. This CDR3 has 15 amino acids. CDR3 in DNA: TGTGCCAGAAGCTTGGATCAGCGGGGATCCAGCGAGCAGTACTTC. Translating gives CARSLDQRGSSEQYF.

The V gene is TRBV7-2, the J gene TRBJ2-2, with D maybe TRBD2 (6 bases). The CDR3 contains 14 residues. The germline V gene encodes CDR1 SGHTA and CDR2 FQGNSA. Deletions cut 5 bases from V and 2 bases from J, with 9 bases between. The CDR3 bases are TGTGCCAGCAGCGGGGGAGGTAACACCGGGGAGCTGTTTTTT. As protein: CASSGGGNTGELFF.